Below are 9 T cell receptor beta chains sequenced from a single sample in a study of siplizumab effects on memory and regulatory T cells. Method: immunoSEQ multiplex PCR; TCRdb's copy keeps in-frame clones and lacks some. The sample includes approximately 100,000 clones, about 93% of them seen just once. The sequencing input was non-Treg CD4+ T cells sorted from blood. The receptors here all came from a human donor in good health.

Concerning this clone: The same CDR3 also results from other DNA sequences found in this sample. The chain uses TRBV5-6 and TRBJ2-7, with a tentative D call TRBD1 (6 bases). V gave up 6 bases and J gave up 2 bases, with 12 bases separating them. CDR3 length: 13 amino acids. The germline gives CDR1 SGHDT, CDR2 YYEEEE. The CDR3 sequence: CASNRDRTYEQYF. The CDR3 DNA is TGTGCCAGCAACCGAGACAGGACCTACGAGCAGTACTTC.

The CDR3 bases are TGTGCCAGCAGCGTAGCCGGAATGAAGGTGAGCTCTGGAAACACCATATATTTT. Encoded protein: CASSVAGMKVSSGNTIYF. The rearrangement links TRBV9 to TRBJ1-3; no clear D gene. Germline-derived CDR1 and CDR2 are SGDLS and YYNGEE. The CDR3 runs to 18 residues. Trimming left V 0 bases short and J 0 bases short, with 16 bases between.

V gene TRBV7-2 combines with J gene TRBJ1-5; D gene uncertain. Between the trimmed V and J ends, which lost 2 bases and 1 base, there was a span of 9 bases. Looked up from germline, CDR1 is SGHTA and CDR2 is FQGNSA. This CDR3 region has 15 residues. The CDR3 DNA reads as TGTGCCAGCAGCTTAAGTGCGGGGAGCAATCAGCCCCAGCATTTT. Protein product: CASSLSAGSNQPQHF.

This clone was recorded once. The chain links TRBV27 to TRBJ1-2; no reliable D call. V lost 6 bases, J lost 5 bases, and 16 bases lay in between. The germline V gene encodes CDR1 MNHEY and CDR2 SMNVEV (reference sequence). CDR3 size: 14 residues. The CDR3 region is CASSPVEGTYGYTF. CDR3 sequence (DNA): TGTGCCAGCAGCCCTGTGGAGGGCACGTATGGCTACACCTTC.

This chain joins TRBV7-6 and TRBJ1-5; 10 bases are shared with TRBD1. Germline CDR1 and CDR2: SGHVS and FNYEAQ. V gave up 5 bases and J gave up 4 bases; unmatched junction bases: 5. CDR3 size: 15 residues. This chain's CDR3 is CASSPGTGVNQPQHF. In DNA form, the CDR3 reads TGTGCCAGCAGCCCTGGGACAGGGGTAAATCAGCCCCAGCATTTT.

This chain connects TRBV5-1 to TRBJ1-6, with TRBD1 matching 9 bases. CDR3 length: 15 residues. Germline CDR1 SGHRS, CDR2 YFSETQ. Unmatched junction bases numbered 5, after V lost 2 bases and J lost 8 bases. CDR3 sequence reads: CASSLTGGSDSPLHF. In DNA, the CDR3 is TGCGCCAGCAGCTTAACAGGGGGCAGCGATTCACCCCTCCACTTT.

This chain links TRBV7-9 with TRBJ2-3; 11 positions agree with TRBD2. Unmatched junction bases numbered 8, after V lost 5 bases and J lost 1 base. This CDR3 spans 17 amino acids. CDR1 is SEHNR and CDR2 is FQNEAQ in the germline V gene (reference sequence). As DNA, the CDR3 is TGTGCCAGCAGCCCCCTCCCGGGACTAGCGGGCACAGATACGCAGTATTTT. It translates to CASSPLPGLAGTDTQYF.

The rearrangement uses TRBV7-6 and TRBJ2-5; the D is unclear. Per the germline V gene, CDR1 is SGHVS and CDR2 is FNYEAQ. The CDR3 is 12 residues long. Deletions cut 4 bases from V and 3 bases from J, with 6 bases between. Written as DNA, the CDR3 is TGTGCCAGCAGCTCACATAAAGAGACCCAGTACTTC. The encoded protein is CASSSHKETQYF.

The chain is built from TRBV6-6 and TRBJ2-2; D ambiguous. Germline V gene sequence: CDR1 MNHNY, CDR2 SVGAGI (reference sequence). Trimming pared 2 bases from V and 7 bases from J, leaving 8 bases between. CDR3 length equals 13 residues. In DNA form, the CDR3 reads TGTGCCAGCAGTTACGATTCCGGCGGGGAGCTGTTTTTT. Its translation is CASSYDSGGELFF.